This T cell receptor beta chain comes out of a study of control samples from healthy donors and cancer patients. Profiling relied on immunoSEQ multiplex PCR, and the TCRdb table lists in-frame clones only, not all of them. The sample shows under 150,000 clones, over 90% of them seen only once. The V end lost 5 bases, the J end lost 2 bases, and 6 bases lay between the germline ends. CDR1 is SGHAT and CDR2 is FQNNGV in the germline V gene. This CDR3 is 12 amino acids long. This chain links TRBV11-2 with TRBJ2-5; D gene uncertain. The source is a young man in good health. The sample consisted of blood. CDR3 DNA sequence: TGTGCCAGCAGCCATATACAAGAGACCCAGTACTTC. Protein: CASSHIQETQYF. The full variable domain, completed using reference TRBV11-2 and TRBJ2-5, is EAGVAQSPRYKIIEKRQSVAFWCNPISGHATLYWYQQILGQGPKLLIQFQNNGVVDDSQLPKDRFSAERLKGVDSTLKIQPAKLEDSAVYLCASSHIQETQYFGPGTRLLVL.